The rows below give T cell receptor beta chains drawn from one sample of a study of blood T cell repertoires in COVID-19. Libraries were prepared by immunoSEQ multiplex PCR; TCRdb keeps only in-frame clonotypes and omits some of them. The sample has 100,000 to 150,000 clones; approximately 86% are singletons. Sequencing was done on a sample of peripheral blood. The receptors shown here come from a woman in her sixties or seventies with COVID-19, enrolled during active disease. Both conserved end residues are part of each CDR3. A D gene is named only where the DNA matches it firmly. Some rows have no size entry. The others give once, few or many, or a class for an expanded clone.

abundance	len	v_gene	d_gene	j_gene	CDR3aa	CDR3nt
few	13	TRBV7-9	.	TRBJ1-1	CASSSGQHTEAFF	TGTGCCAGCAGCTCCGGACAGCACACTGAAGCTTTCTTT
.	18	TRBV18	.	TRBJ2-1	CASSPRVGQGETYNEQFF	TGTGCCAGCTCACCACGGGTGGGGCAGGGCGAAACCTACAATGAGCAGTTCTTC
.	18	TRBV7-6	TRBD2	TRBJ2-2	CASSQRLAGGPDTGELFF	TGTGCCAGCAGCCAACGACTCGCGGGGGGGCCTGATACCGGGGAGCTGTTTTTT
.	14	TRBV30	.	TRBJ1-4	CAWSRGAKEEKLFF	TGTGCCTGGAGTCGGGGGGCTAAGGAGGAAAAACTGTTTTTT
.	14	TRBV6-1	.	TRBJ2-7	CASRDKPQPYEQYF	TGTGCCAGCAGAGACAAGCCTCAGCCCTACGAGCAGTACTTC
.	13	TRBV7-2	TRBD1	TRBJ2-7	CASSLDRPYEQYF	TGTGCCAGCAGCTTGGACAGGCCCTACGAGCAGTACTTC
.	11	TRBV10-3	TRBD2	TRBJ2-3	CAGGGSDTQYF	TGTGCGGGCGGGGGATCAGATACGCAGTATTTT
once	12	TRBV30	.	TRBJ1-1	CAWSPRGGTAFF	TGTGCCTGGAGTCCGAGGGGGGGAACAGCTTTCTTT
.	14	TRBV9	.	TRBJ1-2	CASSPDSAVYGYTF	TGTGCCAGCAGCCCTGACTCGGCGGTTTATGGCTACACCTTC
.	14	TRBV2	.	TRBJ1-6	CASRREGGNSPLHF	TGTGCCAGCAGGCGGGAGGGTGGGAATTCACCCCTCCACTTT
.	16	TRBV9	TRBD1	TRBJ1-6	CASSVADRGYNSPLHF	TGTGCCAGCAGCGTAGCTGACAGGGGCTACAATTCACCCCTCCACTTT
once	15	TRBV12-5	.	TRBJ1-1	CASGLYGRTPFEAFF	TGTGCTAGTGGTTTATACGGGAGGACGCCGTTTGAAGCTTTCTTT
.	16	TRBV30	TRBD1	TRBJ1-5	CAWSVRGRGNNQPQHF	TGTGCCTGGAGTGTACGGGGCAGGGGGAACAATCAGCCCCAGCATTTT
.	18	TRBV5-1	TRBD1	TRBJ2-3	CASSLEGTRGRSTDTQYF	TGCGCCAGCAGCTTGGAAGGTACGAGGGGGCGAAGCACAGATACGCAGTATTTT
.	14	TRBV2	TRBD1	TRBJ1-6	CASTLGQGATPLHF	TGTGCCAGCACCTTGGGACAGGGAGCAACACCCCTCCACTTT
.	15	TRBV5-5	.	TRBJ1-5	CASSNTEIPDQPQHF	TGTGCCAGCAGCAACACAGAGATTCCTGATCAGCCCCAGCATTTT
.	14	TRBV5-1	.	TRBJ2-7	CASSGNRDGNEQYF	TGCGCCAGCAGCGGGAACAGGGATGGTAACGAGCAGTACTTC
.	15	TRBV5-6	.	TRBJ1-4	CASSRGQTTNEKLFF	TGTGCCAGCAGTCGTGGACAGACAACTAATGAAAAACTGTTTTTT
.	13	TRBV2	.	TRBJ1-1	CASRTRGNTEAFF	TGTGCCAGCCGTACTCGGGGGAACACTGAAGCTTTCTTT
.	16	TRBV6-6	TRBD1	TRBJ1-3	CASSYLGQPPRNTIYF	TGTGCCAGCAGTTACTTGGGACAGCCCCCTCGAAACACCATATATTTT
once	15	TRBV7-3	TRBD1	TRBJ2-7	CASSPTGQGLYEQYF	TGTGCCAGCAGCCCAACGGGACAGGGACTTTACGAGCAGTACTTC
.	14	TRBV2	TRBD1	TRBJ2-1	CASSRRTGYNEQFF	TGTGCCAGCAGCCGGCGGACAGGTTACAATGAGCAGTTCTTC
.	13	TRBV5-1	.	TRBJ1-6	CASSLLPNSPLHF	TGCGCCAGCAGCCTCCTTCCGAATTCACCCCTCCACTTT
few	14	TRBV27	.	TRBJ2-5	CASKQQAAQETQYF	TGTGCCAGCAAACAGCAGGCTGCCCAAGAGACCCAGTACTTC
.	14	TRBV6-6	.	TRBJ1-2	CASSHSAANYGYTF	TGTGCCAGCAGCCACAGTGCCGCTAACTATGGCTACACCTTC
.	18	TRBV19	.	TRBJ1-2	CASSPRDGRYTGNYGYTF	TGTGCCAGTAGTCCAAGGGACGGGAGGTATACGGGGAACTATGGCTACACCTTC
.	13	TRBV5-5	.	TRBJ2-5	CASSRDLIKNQYF	TGTGCCAGCAGCCGGGACTTAATAAAGAACCAGTACTTC
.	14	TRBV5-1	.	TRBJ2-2	CASSLDKDTGELFF	TGCGCCAGCAGCTTGGACAAAGACACCGGGGAGCTGTTTTTT
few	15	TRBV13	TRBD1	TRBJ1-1	CASSLQGAMGTEAFF	TGTGCCAGCAGCTTACAGGGGGCAATGGGGACTGAAGCTTTCTTT
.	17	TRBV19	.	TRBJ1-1	CASSIYRAPGGTAEAFF	TGTGCCAGTAGTATTTACCGGGCCCCGGGGGGAACGGCTGAAGCTTTCTTT
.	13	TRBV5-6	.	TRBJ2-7	CASSFGVRNEQYF	TGTGCCAGCAGCTTCGGGGTTCGTAACGAGCAGTACTTC
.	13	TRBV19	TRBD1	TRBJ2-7	CASNRDRGYEQYF	TGTGCCAGTAACCGGGACAGGGGATACGAGCAGTACTTC
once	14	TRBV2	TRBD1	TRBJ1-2	CASSGIRDRVGYTF	TGTGCCAGCAGTGGGATCCGGGACAGGGTGGGCTACACCTTC
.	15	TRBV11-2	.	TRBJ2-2	CASSLVGGNTGELFF	TGTGCCAGCAGCTTAGTGGGGGGGAACACCGGGGAGCTGTTTTTT
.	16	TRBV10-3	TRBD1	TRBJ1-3	CAISEGGQGYGNTIYF	TGTGCCATCAGTGAGGGGGGACAGGGGTATGGAAACACCATATATTTT
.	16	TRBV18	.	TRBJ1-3	CASSPVVPVSGNTIYF	TGTGCCAGCTCACCAGTCGTACCAGTCTCTGGAAACACCATATATTTT
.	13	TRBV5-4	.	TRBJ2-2	CASSLVGSGELFF	TGTGCCAGCAGCTTGGTGGGCTCCGGGGAGCTGTTTTTT
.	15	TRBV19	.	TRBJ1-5	CASSMGAGSNQPQHF	TGTGCCAGTAGCATGGGAGCAGGTAGCAATCAGCCCCAGCATTTT
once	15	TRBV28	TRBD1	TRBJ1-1	CASRTTGNTNTEAFF	TGTGCCAGCAGGACGACAGGGAACACGAACACTGAAGCTTTCTTT
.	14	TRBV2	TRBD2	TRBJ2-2	CASRERGGVGELFF	TGTGCCAGCAGGGAGCGGGGGGGCGTCGGGGAGCTGTTTTTT
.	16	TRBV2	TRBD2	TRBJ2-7	CASGGGGTSIYYEQYF	TGTGCCAGCGGGGGGGGAGGAACCTCAATTTACTACGAGCAGTACTTC
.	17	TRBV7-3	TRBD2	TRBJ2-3	CASSSTPLAEITDTQYF	TGTGCCAGCAGCTCGACACCTCTAGCGGAGATAACAGATACGCAGTATTTT
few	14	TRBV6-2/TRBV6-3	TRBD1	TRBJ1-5	CASSLTGGYQPQHF	TGTGCCAGCAGTTTAACAGGGGGCTATCAGCCCCAGCATTTT
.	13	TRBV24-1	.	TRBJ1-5	CATSGQPNQPQHF	TGTGCCACCAGCGGACAGCCCAATCAGCCCCAGCATTTT
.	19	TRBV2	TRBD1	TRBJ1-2	CASSESRKTGGAVNYGYTF	TGTGCCAGCAGTGAATCCCGGAAGACAGGGGGCGCCGTTAACTATGGCTACACCTTC
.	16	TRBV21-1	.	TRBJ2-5	CASSRQTGTPQETQYF	TGTGCCAGCAGCAGACAGACCGGGACACCGCAAGAGACCCAGTACTTC
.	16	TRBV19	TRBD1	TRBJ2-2	CASSIAGQGRTGELFF	TGTGCCAGTAGTATAGCAGGACAGGGTCGAACCGGGGAGCTGTTTTTT
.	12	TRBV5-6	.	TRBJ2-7	CASSLRLAEQYF	TGTGCCAGCAGCTTGCGGTTAGCCGAGCAGTACTTC
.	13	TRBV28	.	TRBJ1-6	CASKDIDNSPLHF	TGTGCCAGCAAAGATATAGATAATTCACCCCTCCACTTT
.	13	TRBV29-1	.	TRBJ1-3	CSVDGDNGNTIYF	TGCAGCGTTGACGGGGACAATGGAAACACCATATATTTT
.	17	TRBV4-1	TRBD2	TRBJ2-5	CASSQSPGLAAGETQYF	TGCGCCAGCAGCCAGAGTCCGGGACTAGCGGCTGGAGAGACCCAGTACTTC
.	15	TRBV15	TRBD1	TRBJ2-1	CATSRDRTGGREQFF	TGTGCCACCAGCAGAGATCGAACAGGGGGCCGGGAGCAGTTCTTC
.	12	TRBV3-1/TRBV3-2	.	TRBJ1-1	CASSRGGTEAFF	TGTGCCAGCAGCCGCGGGGGCACTGAAGCTTTCTTT
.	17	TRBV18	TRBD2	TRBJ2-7	CASSPGGSGGDSYEQYF	TGTGCCAGCTCACCTGGAGGTAGCGGGGGAGACTCCTACGAGCAGTACTTC
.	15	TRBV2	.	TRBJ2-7	CASSPRRPRDDEQYF	TGTGCCAGCAGCCCCCGAAGGCCGCGGGATGACGAGCAGTACTTC